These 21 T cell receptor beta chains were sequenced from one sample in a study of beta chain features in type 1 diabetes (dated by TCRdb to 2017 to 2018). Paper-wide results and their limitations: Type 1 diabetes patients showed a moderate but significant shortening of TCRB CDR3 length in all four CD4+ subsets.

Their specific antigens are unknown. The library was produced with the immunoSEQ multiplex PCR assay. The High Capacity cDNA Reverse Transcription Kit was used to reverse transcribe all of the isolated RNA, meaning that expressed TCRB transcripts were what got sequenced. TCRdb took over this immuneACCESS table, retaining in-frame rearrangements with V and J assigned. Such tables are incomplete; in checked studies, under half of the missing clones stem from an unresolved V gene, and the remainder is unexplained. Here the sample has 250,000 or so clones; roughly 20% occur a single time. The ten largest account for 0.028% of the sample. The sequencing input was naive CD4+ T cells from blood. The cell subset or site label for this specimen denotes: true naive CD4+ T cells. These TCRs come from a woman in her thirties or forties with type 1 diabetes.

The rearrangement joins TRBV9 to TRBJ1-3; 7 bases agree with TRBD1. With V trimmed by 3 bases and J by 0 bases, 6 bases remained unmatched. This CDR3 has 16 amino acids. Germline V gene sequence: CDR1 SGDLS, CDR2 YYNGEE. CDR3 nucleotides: TGTGCCAGCAGCGCACCGGGACAGAGCTCTGGAAACACCATATATTTT. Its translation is CASSAPGQSSGNTIYF.

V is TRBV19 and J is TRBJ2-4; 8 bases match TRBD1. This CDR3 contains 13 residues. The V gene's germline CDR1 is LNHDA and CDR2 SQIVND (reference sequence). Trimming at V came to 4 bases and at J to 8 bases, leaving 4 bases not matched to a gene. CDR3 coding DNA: TGTGCCAGTAGTAACGGACAGGGCGACATTCAGTACTTC. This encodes CASSNGQGDIQYF. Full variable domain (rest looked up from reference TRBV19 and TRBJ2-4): DGGITQSPKYLFRKEGQNVTLSCEQNLNHDAMYWYRQDPGQGLRLIYYSQIVNDFQKGDIAEGYSVSREKKESFPLTVTSAQKNPTAFYLCASSNGQGDIQYFGAGTRLSVL.

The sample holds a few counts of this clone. CDR3: CASSSGTGFYEQYF. The DNA of the CDR3 is TGTGCCAGCAGTTCCGGGACAGGGTTTTACGAGCAGTACTTC. V gene TRBV28 combines with J gene TRBJ2-7; the match to TRBD1 covers 9 bases. Germline V gene sequence: CDR1 MDHEN, CDR2 SYDVKM. The CDR3 covers 14 residues. The V and J ends lost 4 bases and 4 bases, in that order; junction bases with no gene match: 5.

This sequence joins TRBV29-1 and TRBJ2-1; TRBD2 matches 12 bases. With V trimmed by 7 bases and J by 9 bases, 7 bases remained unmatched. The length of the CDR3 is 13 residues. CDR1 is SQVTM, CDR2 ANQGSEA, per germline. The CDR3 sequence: CSGRLAGEGEQFF. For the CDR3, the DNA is TGCAGCGGCAGACTAGCGGGAGAGGGTGAGCAGTTCTTC.

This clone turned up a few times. The CDR3 DNA follows: TGTGCCAGCAGCGTAGGGCAGTCTGGGGCCAACGTCCTGACTTTC. Its translation is CASSVGQSGANVLTF. The chain is built from TRBV9 and TRBJ2-6, with unresolved D. The CDR3 loop spans 15 amino acids. Trimming shortened V by 0 bases and J by 1 base, and 5 bases separated the two germline ends. Germline CDR1 SGDLS, CDR2 YYNGEE.

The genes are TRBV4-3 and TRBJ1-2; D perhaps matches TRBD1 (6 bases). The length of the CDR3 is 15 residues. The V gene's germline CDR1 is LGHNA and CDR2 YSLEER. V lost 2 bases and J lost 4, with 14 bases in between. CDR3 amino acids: CASSQRSGGAYGYTF. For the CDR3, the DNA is TGCGCCAGCAGCCAAAGGTCCGGGGGGGCCTATGGCTACACCTTC.

As DNA, the CDR3 is TGTGCCAGCAGCTTGTCGCGGGATACGCAGTATTTT. Translation gives CASSLSRDTQYF. This chain uses TRBV5-6 with TRBJ2-3; D uncertain. Germline CDR1 reads SGHDT; CDR2 reads YYEEEE. Trimming removed 1 base from V and 6 bases from J, with 6 bases in between. The CDR3 length is 12 residues.

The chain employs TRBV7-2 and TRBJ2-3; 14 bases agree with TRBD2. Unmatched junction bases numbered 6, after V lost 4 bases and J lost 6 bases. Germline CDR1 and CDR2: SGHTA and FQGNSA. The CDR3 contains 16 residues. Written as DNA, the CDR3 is TGTGCCAGCAGCTCTTCCGGGACTAGCGGGAGTGATACGCAGTATTTT. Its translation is CASSSSGTSGSDTQYF.

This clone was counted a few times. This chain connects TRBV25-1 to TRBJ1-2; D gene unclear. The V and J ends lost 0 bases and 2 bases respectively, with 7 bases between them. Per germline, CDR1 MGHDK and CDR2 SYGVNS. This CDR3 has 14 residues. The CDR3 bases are TGTGCCAGCAGTGAATATGGCGGGAACTATGGCTACACCTTC. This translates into CASSEYGGNYGYTF.

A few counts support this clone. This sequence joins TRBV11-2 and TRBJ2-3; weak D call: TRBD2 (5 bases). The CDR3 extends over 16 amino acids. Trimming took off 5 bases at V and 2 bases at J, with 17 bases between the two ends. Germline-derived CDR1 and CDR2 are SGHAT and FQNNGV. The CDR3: CASSHLTGMYTDTQYF. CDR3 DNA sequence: TGTGCCAGCAGCCACCTGACCGGGATGTACACAGATACGCAGTATTTT.

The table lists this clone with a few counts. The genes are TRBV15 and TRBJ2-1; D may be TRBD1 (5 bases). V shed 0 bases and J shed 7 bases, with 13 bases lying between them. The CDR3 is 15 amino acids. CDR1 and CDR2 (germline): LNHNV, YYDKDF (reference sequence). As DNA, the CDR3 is TGTGCCACCAGCAGAGATAGGCAGGGAATGAATGAGCAGTTCTTC. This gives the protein CATSRDRQGMNEQFF.

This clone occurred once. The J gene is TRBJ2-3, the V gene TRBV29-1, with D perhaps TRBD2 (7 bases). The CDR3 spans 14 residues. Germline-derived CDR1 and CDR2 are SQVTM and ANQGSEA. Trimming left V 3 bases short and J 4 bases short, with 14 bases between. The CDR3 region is CSVDGGLLPDTQYF. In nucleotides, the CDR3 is TGCAGCGTTGACGGGGGGCTACTCCCAGATACGCAGTATTTT.

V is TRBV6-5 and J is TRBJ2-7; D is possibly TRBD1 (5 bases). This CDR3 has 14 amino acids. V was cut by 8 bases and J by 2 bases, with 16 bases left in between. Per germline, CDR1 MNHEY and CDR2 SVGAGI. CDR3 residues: CASGVTGGTYEQYF. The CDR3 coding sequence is TGTGCCAGCGGGGTCACAGGTGGGACCTACGAGCAGTACTTC.

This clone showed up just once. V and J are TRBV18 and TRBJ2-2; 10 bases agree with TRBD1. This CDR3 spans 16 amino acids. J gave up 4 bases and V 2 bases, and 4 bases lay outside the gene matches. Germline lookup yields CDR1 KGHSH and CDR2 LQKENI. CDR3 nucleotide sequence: TGTGCCAGCTCACCAGGGACAGGGGCCACCACCGGGGAGCTGTTTTTT. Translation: CASSPGTGATTGELFF.

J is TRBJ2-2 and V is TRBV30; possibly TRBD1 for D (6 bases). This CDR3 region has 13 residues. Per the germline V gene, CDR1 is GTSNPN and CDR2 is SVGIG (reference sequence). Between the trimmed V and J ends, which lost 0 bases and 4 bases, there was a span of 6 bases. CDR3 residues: CAWSVQGTGELFF. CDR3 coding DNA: TGTGCCTGGAGTGTACAGGGCACCGGGGAGCTGTTTTTT.

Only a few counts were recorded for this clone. The CDR3: CASSAVRVGGYTF. The CDR3, as DNA: TGTGCCAGCAGCGCAGTAAGAGTGGGCGGCTACACCTTC. The J gene is TRBJ1-2, the V gene TRBV9; D remains unclear. Germline V gene sequence: CDR1 SGDLS, CDR2 YYNGEE. The CDR3 has 13 residues. V was cut by 3 bases and J by 8 bases, with 14 bases left in between. The complete variable domain, with remaining parts taken from reference TRBV9 and TRBJ1-2, reads DSGVTQTPKHLITATGQRVTLRCSPRSGDLSVYWYQQSLDQGLQFLIQYYNGEERAKGNILERFSAQQFPDLHSELNLSSLELGDSALYFCASSAVRVGGYTFGSGTRLTVV.

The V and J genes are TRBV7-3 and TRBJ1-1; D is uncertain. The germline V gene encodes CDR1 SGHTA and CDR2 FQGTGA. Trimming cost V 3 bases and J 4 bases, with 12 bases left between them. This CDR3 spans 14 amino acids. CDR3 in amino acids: CASSFITVGTEAFF. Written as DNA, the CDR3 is TGTGCCAGCAGCTTTATCACGGTCGGCACTGAAGCTTTCTTT.

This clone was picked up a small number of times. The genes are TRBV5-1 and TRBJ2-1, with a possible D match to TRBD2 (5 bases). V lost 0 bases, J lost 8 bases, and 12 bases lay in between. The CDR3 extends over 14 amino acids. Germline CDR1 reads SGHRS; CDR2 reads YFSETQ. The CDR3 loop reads CASSLEGRGDEQFF. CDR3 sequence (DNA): TGCGCCAGCAGCTTGGAAGGGAGAGGCGATGAGCAGTTCTTC.

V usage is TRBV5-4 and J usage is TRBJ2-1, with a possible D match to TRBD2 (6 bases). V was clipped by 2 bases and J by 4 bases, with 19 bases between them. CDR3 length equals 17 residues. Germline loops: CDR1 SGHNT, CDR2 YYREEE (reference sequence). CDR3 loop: CASSLNAGLPPYNEQFF. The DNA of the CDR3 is TGTGCCAGCAGCTTAAACGCGGGACTCCCCCCTTACAATGAGCAGTTCTTC.

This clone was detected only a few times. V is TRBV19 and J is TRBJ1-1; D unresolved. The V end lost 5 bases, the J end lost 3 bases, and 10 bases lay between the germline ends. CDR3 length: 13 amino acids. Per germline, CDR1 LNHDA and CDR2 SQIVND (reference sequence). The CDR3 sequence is CASSAQRDTEAFF. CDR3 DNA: TGTGCCAGTAGTGCCCAGAGGGACACTGAAGCTTTCTTT.

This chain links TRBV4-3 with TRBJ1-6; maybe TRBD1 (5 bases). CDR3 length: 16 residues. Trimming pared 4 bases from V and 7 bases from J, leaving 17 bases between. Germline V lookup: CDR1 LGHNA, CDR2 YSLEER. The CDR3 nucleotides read TGCGCCAGCAGCCGCTCGGGTGCGGGGCAGAATTCACCCCTCCACTTT. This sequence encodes CASSRSGAGQNSPLHF.